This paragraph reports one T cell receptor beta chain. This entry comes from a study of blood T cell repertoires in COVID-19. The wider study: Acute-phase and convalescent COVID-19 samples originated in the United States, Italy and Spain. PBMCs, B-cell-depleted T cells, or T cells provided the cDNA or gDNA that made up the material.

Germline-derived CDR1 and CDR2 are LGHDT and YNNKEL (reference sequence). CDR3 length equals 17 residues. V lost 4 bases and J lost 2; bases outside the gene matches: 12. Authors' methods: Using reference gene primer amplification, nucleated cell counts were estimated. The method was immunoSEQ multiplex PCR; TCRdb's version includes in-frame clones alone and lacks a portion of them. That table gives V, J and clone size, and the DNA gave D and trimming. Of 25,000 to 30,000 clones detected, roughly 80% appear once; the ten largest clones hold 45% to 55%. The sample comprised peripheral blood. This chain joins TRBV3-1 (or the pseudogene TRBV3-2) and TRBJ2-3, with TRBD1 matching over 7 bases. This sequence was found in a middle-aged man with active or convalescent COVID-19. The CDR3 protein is CASSPKGGTDNTDTQYF. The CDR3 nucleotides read TGTGCCAGCAGCCCCAAGGGTGGGACAGACAACACAGATACGCAGTATTTT.